What follows are 7 T cell receptor beta chains derived from one specimen sequenced in a study of T cell responses to AZD1222 COVID-19 vaccine. Method: immunoSEQ multiplex PCR; TCRdb's copy keeps in-frame clones and lacks some. The table records 100,000 to 140,000 clones, 87% of them present only once. The material was peripheral blood, obtained on day 0 of AZD1222 vaccination. The receptors derive from an adult in good health.

The chain carries TRBV7-8 and TRBJ1-2; a weak D match, TRBD1 (5 bases). The V gene lost 2 bases and the J gene lost 5 bases, with 12 bases spanning the gap. This CDR3 region has 14 residues. Germline assignment: CDR1 SGHVS and CDR2 FQNEAQ. For the CDR3, the DNA is TGTGCCAGCAGCTTAAGGACAAATAATTATGGCTACACCTTC. As protein: CASSLRTNNYGYTF. The full variable domain, its missing parts supplied by reference TRBV7-8 and TRBJ1-2, is GAGVSQSPRYKVAKRGQDVALRCDPISGHVSLFWYQQALGQGPEFLTYFQNEAQLDKSGLPSDRFFAERPEGSVSTLKIQRTQQEDSAVYLCASSLRTNNYGYTFGSGTRLTVV.

This clone showed up just a few times. The rearrangement links TRBV28 to TRBJ1-2; D not certain. V was clipped by 4 bases and J by 4 bases, with 16 bases between them. Germline-derived CDR1 and CDR2 are MDHEN and SYDVKM. The CDR3 is 15 residues long. CDR3 nucleotide sequence: TGTGCCAGCAGTTCACAGAGGGAGGACTTCTATGGCTACACCTTC. Its translation: CASSSQREDFYGYTF.

The rearrangement links TRBV5-1 to TRBJ1-3; D is unresolved. The V and J ends lost 3 bases and 3 bases respectively, with 7 bases between them. The CDR3 has 13 amino acids. CDR1 SGHRS and CDR2 YFSETQ come from the germline V gene. This chain's CDR3 is CASSSSIGNTIYF. The CDR3 DNA sequence: TGCGCCAGCAGCTCTTCGATTGGAAACACCATATATTTT.

The chain joins TRBV14 to TRBJ2-1; 9 bases match TRBD2. The CDR3 sequence is 14 residues long. The germline CDR1 and CDR2 sequences are SGHDN and FVKESK. The junction had 6 bases not matched to a gene; V was cut back by 6 bases and J by 6 bases. CDR3 loop: CASRGTSRGNEQFF. The CDR3 DNA is TGTGCCAGCAGGGGGACTAGCAGGGGCAATGAGCAGTTCTTC.

The rearrangement uses TRBV28 and TRBJ1-6; no clear D gene. Germline CDR1 is MDHEN and CDR2 is SYDVKM. The CDR3 extends over 13 amino acids. The ends were cut back, 6 bases at V and 9 bases at J, with 12 bases in the middle. CDR3 protein: CASRGPSLSPLHF. For the CDR3, the DNA is TGTGCCAGCAGAGGACCAAGTCTTTCACCCCTCCACTTT.

This CDR3 reads CASSLPPDEYQETQYF. CDR3 nucleotides: TGTGCCAGCAGTCTCCCCCCGGACGAGTACCAAGAGACCCAGTACTTC. The chain links TRBV28 to TRBJ2-5; D not resolved. Germline CDR1 reads MDHEN; CDR2 reads SYDVKM. The CDR3 has 16 residues. V shed 5 bases and J shed 0 bases, with 16 bases lying between them.

This clone was recorded at least ten times. This sequence joins TRBV7-9 and TRBJ1-5; D may be TRBD1 (6 bases). V lost 5 bases and J 3 bases, leaving 17 bases between the germline ends. Looked up from germline, CDR1 is SEHNR and CDR2 is FQNEAQ (reference sequence). There are 16 residues in the CDR3. CDR3 residues: CASSASGWGPNQPQHF. The DNA for the CDR3 is TGTGCCAGCAGCGCCTCTGGGTGGGGGCCCAATCAGCCCCAGCATTTT.